These T cell receptor beta chains were read from a single sample in a study of T cells in Graves' hyperthyroidism and ophthalmopathy. MiXCR was run by TCRdb on the multiplex PCR reads, yielding one entry per CDR3 protein. The table includes hundreds of thousands of distinct CDR3 sequences, roughly 13% detected once. The sample consisted of blood. Source of these receptors: a woman younger than 30 with Graves' hyperthyroidism. CDR3s include the opening cysteine and the closing phenylalanine or tryptophan. Fields, in order: V gene, D gene, J gene, clone size, CDR3 length, CDR3 protein, CDR3 DNA. D genes are given only for firm matches. A clone size is listed for some rows: how often the clone was seen (once, few, many), or a class if it is expanded.

V: TRBV11-2; D: TRBD1; J: TRBJ2-7; size: many; length: 14; CDR3: CASSPQGARYEQYF; DNA: TGTGCCAGCAGCCCACAGGGGGCTAGGTACGAGCAGTACTTC
V: TRBV7-2; D: TRBD1; J: TRBJ2-3; size: -; length: 15; CDR3: CASSLEGTGGDTQYF; DNA: TGTGCCAGCAGCTTAGAGGGGACAGGGGGGGATACGCAGTATTTT
V: TRBV13; D: -; J: TRBJ2-3; size: many; length: 15; CDR3: CASSFMGVGIGTQYF; DNA: TGTGCCAGCAGCTTCATGGGAGTCGGGATTGGTACGCAGTATTTT
V: TRBV5-1; D: TRBD1; J: TRBJ1-1; size: many; length: 14; CDR3: CASQQGYEGTEAFF; DNA: TGCGCCAGTCAACAGGGGTACGAGGGCACTGAAGCTTTCTTT
V: TRBV4-1; D: TRBD2; J: TRBJ2-7; size: few; length: 16; CDR3: CASSQAPQRGSYEQYF; DNA: TGCGCCAGCAGCCAAGCCCCCCAGCGGGGATCCTACGAGCAGTACTTC
V: TRBV20-1; D: TRBD2; J: TRBJ2-3; size: many; length: 13; CDR3: CSARLAGVVAQYF; DNA: TGCAGTGCTAGACTAGCGGGAGTGGTGGCGCAGTATTTT
V: TRBV9; D: -; J: TRBJ1-4; size: -; length: 16; CDR3: CASSVGHKVTNEKLFF; DNA: TGTGCCAGCAGCGTAGGGCATAAGGTGACTAATGAAAAACTGTTTTTT
V: TRBV20-1; D: -; J: TRBJ1-5; size: -; length: 13; CDR3: CSASRERGQPQHF; DNA: TGCAGTGCTAGTAGGGAGAGGGGTCAGCCCCAGCATTTT
V: TRBV2; D: TRBD2; J: TRBJ2-7; size: -; length: 12; CDR3: CASTGLAGEQYF; DNA: TGTGCCAGTACGGGACTAGCGGGCGAGCAGTACTTC
V: TRBV5-1; D: -; J: TRBJ2-5; size: -; length: 14; CDR3: CASSPDEAGGTQYF; DNA: TGCGCCAGCAGCCCCGATGAGGCCGGAGGGACCCAGTACTTC
V: TRBV5-4; D: -; J: TRBJ2-3; size: -; length: 13; CDR3: CASSLRGVDTQYF; DNA: TGTGCCAGCAGCTTGAGAGGGGTTGATACGCAGTATTTT
V: TRBV6-1; D: -; J: TRBJ2-6; size: -; length: 18; CDR3: CASSSGHPVSSGANVLTF; DNA: TGTGCCAGCAGTTCGGGACACCCCGTGTCTTCTGGGGCCAACGTCCTGACTTTC
V: TRBV20-1; D: TRBD2; J: TRBJ2-1; size: few; length: 14; CDR3: CSARTSGRGSEQFF; DNA: TGCAGTGCTAGGACTAGCGGGAGGGGTAGTGAGCAGTTCTTC
V: TRBV6-1; D: -; J: TRBJ2-3; size: -; length: 16; CDR3: CASSKPQGKSTDTQYF; DNA: TGTGCCAGCAGTAAGCCCCAGGGAAAAAGCACAGATACGCAGTATTTT
V: TRBV3-1; D: TRBD2; J: TRBJ2-1; size: many; length: 18; CDR3: CASSQDRRLAGPGNEQFF; DNA: TGTGCCAGCAGCCAAGATCGCCGACTAGCGGGACCGGGCAATGAGCAGTTCTTC
V: TRBV9; D: -; J: TRBJ1-5; size: many; length: 15; CDR3: CASSVEGGANQPQHF; DNA: TGTGCCAGCAGCGTAGAAGGAGGAGCCAACCAGCCCCAGCATTTT
V: TRBV18; D: -; J: TRBJ2-6; size: -; length: 15; CDR3: CASSGGAVGANVLTF; DNA: TGTGCCAGCTCAGGGGGCGCGGTTGGGGCCAACGTCCTGACTTTC
V: TRBV5-1; D: -; J: TRBJ2-6; size: -; length: 19; CDR3: CASSLPSGGTVDGANVLTF; DNA: TGCGCCAGCAGCCTACCCTCAGGAGGGACGGTCGACGGGGCCAACGTCCTGACTTTC
V: TRBV6-1; D: TRBD1; J: TRBJ2-7; size: many; length: 15; CDR3: CASRSAGTGFGEQYF; DNA: TGTGCCAGCAGATCGGCCGGGACAGGTTTTGGCGAGCAGTACTTC
V: TRBV7-8; D: TRBD2; J: TRBJ2-2; size: many; length: 19; CDR3: CASSSGWLAGNSNTGELFF; DNA: TGTGCCAGCAGCTCCGGGTGGCTAGCGGGGAACTCGAACACCGGGGAGCTGTTTTTT
V: TRBV5-6; D: -; J: TRBJ1-3; size: once; length: 16; CDR3: CASSFHKGKGGNTIYF; DNA: TGTGCCAGCAGCTTTCACAAGGGGAAAGGTGGAAACACCATATATTTT
V: TRBV18; D: -; J: TRBJ2-5; size: many; length: 13; CDR3: CASSPALQETQYF; DNA: TGTGCCAGCTCACCGGCACTACAAGAGACCCAGTACTTC
V: TRBV28; D: -; J: TRBJ1-4; size: -; length: 13; CDR3: CASSGQLNEKLFF; DNA: TGTGCCAGCTCAGGACAGCTTAATGAAAAACTGTTTTTT
V: TRBV2; D: -; J: TRBJ1-2; size: many; length: 13; CDR3: CASSLQENYGYTF; DNA: TGTGCCAGCAGTTTACAGGAAAACTATGGCTACACCTTC
V: TRBV6-2/TRBV6-3; D: -; J: TRBJ2-2; size: few; length: 12; CDR3: CATDYGRRELFF; DNA: TGTGCCACAGACTACGGGCGTAGGGAGCTGTTTTTT
V: TRBV18; D: -; J: TRBJ1-1; size: few; length: 16; CDR3: CASSPMFGRANTGAFF; DNA: TGTGCCAGCTCACCAATGTTTGGCAGGGCCAACACTGGAGCTTTCTTT
V: TRBV20-1; D: TRBD1; J: TRBJ1-4; size: many; length: 14; CDR3: CSADRTGRDEKLFF; DNA: TGCAGTGCTGATCGGACAGGCCGGGATGAAAAACTGTTTTTT
V: TRBV30; D: -; J: TRBJ2-7; size: many; length: 12; CDR3: CAWTRSSYEQYF; DNA: TGTGCCTGGACCCGGAGCTCCTACGAGCAGTACTTC
V: TRBV28; D: -; J: TRBJ2-7; size: many; length: 11; CDR3: CASKYAREQYF; DNA: TGTGCCAGCAAGTACGCGAGGGAGCAGTACTTC
V: TRBV28; D: -; J: TRBJ2-5; size: many; length: 13; CDR3: CASSLYREETQYF; DNA: TGTGCCAGCAGTTTATACAGAGAAGAGACCCAGTACTTC
V: TRBV5-6; D: -; J: TRBJ2-3; size: many; length: 17; CDR3: CASSKLTGAAATDTQYF; DNA: TGTGCCAGCAGCAAACTCACCGGCGCAGCGGCCACAGATACGCAGTATTTT
V: TRBV19; D: -; J: TRBJ2-5; size: -; length: 14; CDR3: CASSIEALGETQYF; DNA: TGTGCCAGTAGTATCGAGGCCCTTGGGGAGACCCAGTACTTC
V: TRBV6-2/TRBV6-3; D: TRBD2; J: TRBJ2-1; size: -; length: 15; CDR3: CASSYRASGTNGQFF; DNA: TGTGCCAGCAGTTACCGGGCTAGCGGGACCAATGGGCAGTTCTTC
V: TRBV11-1; D: -; J: TRBJ1-2; size: many; length: 14; CDR3: CASSGLRGRDGYTF; DNA: TGTGCCAGCAGCGGGCTGAGGGGCAGGGATGGCTACACCTTC
V: TRBV28; D: -; J: TRBJ1-5; size: many; length: 14; CDR3: CASSSRGGNQPQHF; DNA: TGTGCCAGCAGTTCACGAGGGGGCAATCAGCCCCAGCATTTT
V: TRBV7-9; D: TRBD1; J: TRBJ1-6; size: many; length: 18; CDR3: CASSVSLTLAGGHSPLHF; DNA: TGTGCCAGCAGCGTATCGTTAACGTTGGCAGGGGGTCATTCACCCCTCCACTTT
V: TRBV3-1; D: -; J: TRBJ2-2; size: few; length: 12; CDR3: CASSQATGELFF; DNA: TGTGCCAGCAGCCAAGCAACCGGGGAGCTGTTTTTT
V: TRBV11-1; D: -; J: TRBJ1-2; size: many; length: 14; CDR3: CASSPQQGPYGYTF; DNA: TGTGCCAGCAGCCCACAACAGGGCCCCTATGGCTACACCTTC
V: TRBV12-5; D: TRBD2; J: TRBJ2-5; size: many; length: 14; CDR3: CASGGMGTKETQYF; DNA: TGTGCTAGTGGTGGGATGGGGACTAAAGAGACCCAGTACTTC
V: TRBV11-3; D: -; J: TRBJ2-2; size: many; length: 14; CDR3: CASSLRDWDGELFF; DNA: TGTGCCAGCAGCTTACGGGACTGGGACGGGGAGCTGTTTTTT
V: TRBV19; D: -; J: TRBJ2-5; size: few; length: 15; CDR3: CASSPAIRTQETQYF; DNA: TGTGCCAGTAGTCCGGCCATCCGCACCCAAGAGACCCAGTACTTC